This T cell receptor (beta chain) appears in the sequencing data of a study of early T cells in non-severe SARS-CoV-2 infection. V was shortened by 3 bases and J by 8 bases, with 14 bases between the two germline ends. The CDR3 length is 15 residues. The germline CDR1 and CDR2 sequences are LGHDT and YNNKEL (reference sequence). From the 5' RACE reads, TCRdb called clonotypes with MiXCR, one entry per CDR3 protein. Of roughly 70,000 distinct CDR3 sequences in the sample, 20% to 25% were seen once. This clonotype was detected many times. The V and J genes are TRBV3-1 and TRBJ1-6; D may be TRBD1 (5 bases). Material: whole blood, obtained at baseline. This sequence originates from an adult who was a healthcare worker with PCR-confirmed SARS-CoV-2 infection or an uninfected control (not recorded which). The CDR3 coding sequence is TGTGCCAGCAGCCAGGGGGGGGATTGGTATTCACCCCTCCACTTT. Residues: CASSQGGDWYSPLHF.